The 10 T cell receptor beta chains below all came from one sample that was sequenced in a study of radiotherapy plus CTLA-4 blockade in lung cancer. Clones were sequenced by immunoSEQ multiplex PCR, and TCRdb holds only the in-frame ones, with some missing. The sample lists 70,000 to 95,000 clones, over 75% seen once, with less than 15% in the top ten. The sample in question was peripheral blood, obtained from a patient treated with radiotherapy plus ipilimumab. These receptors originate from a human donor with non-small cell lung cancer that progressed on radiotherapy plus ipilimumab.

The V and J genes are TRBV5-6 and TRBJ1-3, with D tentatively TRBD1 (6 bases). Trimming cost V 1 base and J 4 bases, with 9 bases left between them. There are 14 residues in the CDR3. From germline, CDR1 is SGHDT and CDR2 YYEEEE. CDR3 sequence (DNA): TGTGCCAGCAGCTTGCCGGGGGCCGGAAACACCATATATTTT. Translation: CASSLPGAGNTIYF. Combining the CDR3 with reference TRBV5-6 and TRBJ1-3 gives the whole variable domain DAGVTQSPTHLIKTRGQQVTLRCSPKSGHDTVSWYQQALGQGPQFIFQYYEEEERQRGNFPDRFSGHQFPNYSSELNVNALLLGDSALYLCASSLPGAGNTIYFGEGSWLTVV.

Only one count was recorded for this clone. This sequence joins TRBV4-3 and TRBJ2-1; maybe TRBD1 (6 bases). From germline, CDR1 is LGHNA and CDR2 YSLEER. The CDR3 length is 17 residues. Trimming left V 1 base short and J 3 bases short, with 16 bases between. This CDR3 reads CASSQGIPGQIYNEQFF. For the CDR3, the DNA is TGCGCCAGCAGCCAAGGGATCCCGGGACAAATCTACAATGAGCAGTTCTTC.

V usage is TRBV5-1 and J usage is TRBJ2-5, with 14 bases matching TRBD2. Looked up from germline, CDR1 is SGHRS and CDR2 is YFSETQ. CDR3 length: 18 amino acids. V gave up 0 bases and J gave up 0 bases; unmatched junction bases: 4. Here the CDR3 reads CASSLGTSGGSHQETQYF. CDR3 in DNA: TGCGCCAGCAGCTTGGGGACTAGCGGGGGGTCTCACCAAGAGACCCAGTACTTC.

The rearrangement uses TRBV2 and TRBJ1-5, with D tentatively TRBD1 (6 bases). CDR1 is SNHLY, CDR2 FYNNEI, per germline. The CDR3 contains 14 residues. V lost 6 bases, J lost 5 bases, and 14 bases lay in between. CDR3 DNA sequence: TGTGCCAGCAGGGATGACAGGCGCTATCAGCCCCAGCATTTT. It translates to CASRDDRRYQPQHF. Based on the CDR3 plus reference TRBV2 and TRBJ1-5, the full variable domain is EPEVTQTPSHQVTQMGQEVILRCVPISNHLYFYWYRQILGQKVEFLVSFYNNEISEKSEIFDDQFSVERPDGSNFTLKIRSTKLEDSAMYFCASRDDRRYQPQHFGDGTRLSIL.

This clone was detected a few times. The genes are TRBV28 and TRBJ2-7, with a possible D match to TRBD2 (6 bases). From germline, CDR1 is MDHEN and CDR2 SYDVKM. This CDR3 is built from 13 residues. Between the trimmed V and J ends, which lost 6 bases and 3 bases, there was a span of 12 bases. CDR3 protein: CASRGGARYEQYF. Written as DNA, the CDR3 is TGTGCCAGCAGAGGAGGGGCCCGCTACGAGCAGTACTTC.

This sequence joins TRBV30 and TRBJ2-1, with 13 bases fitting TRBD2. V dropped 8 bases and J dropped 7; count of bases not matched to a gene: 8. CDR1 and CDR2 from the germline V gene are GTSNPN and SVGIG (reference sequence). The CDR3 runs to 14 residues. As DNA, the CDR3 is TGTGCCACTCGGACTAGCGGGAGTTTAAATGAGCAGTTCTTC. Translated, it gives CATRTSGSLNEQFF.

On this clone itself: This same CDR3 is encoded by further DNA sequences in the sample. The chain links TRBV5-6 to TRBJ2-7; possible D gene TRBD1, 6 bases. Between the trimmed V and J ends, which lost 4 bases and 3 bases, there was a span of 11 bases. Germline CDR1 reads SGHDT; CDR2 reads YYEEEE. The CDR3 consists of 13 residues. For the CDR3, the DNA is TGTGCCAGCAGCCTGGGGGCGGGCTACGAGCAGTACTTC. Amino acid sequence: CASSLGAGYEQYF.

This clone was found once. The rearrangement joins TRBV2 to TRBJ1-5, with 7 bases lining up with TRBD1. The CDR3 covers 14 residues. After removal of 8 bases from V and 3 bases from J, the junction contained 7 bases not matched to a gene. Germline lookup yields CDR1 SNHLY and CDR2 FYNNEI. The CDR3 sequence: CASGRTGNNQPQHF. CDR3 nucleotide sequence: TGTGCCAGCGGACGGACAGGAAACAATCAGCCCCAGCATTTT.

This clone has just a few counts. The chain employs TRBV9 and TRBJ1-3; maybe TRBD1 (6 bases). The CDR3 runs to 15 residues. V lost 1 base, J lost 2 bases, and 10 bases lay in between. Germline V lookup: CDR1 SGDLS, CDR2 YYNGEE. The CDR3 DNA sequence: TGTGCCAGCAGCGTAAATCCAGGGGCTGGAAACACCATATATTTT. It encodes CASSVNPGAGNTIYF.

The chain is built from TRBV13 and TRBJ2-5; 13 bases agree with TRBD2. The CDR3 consists of 16 residues. Per germline, CDR1 PRHDT and CDR2 FYEKMQ (reference sequence). J was trimmed by 4 bases and V by 7 bases; bases with no gene match: 9. The CDR3 DNA reads as TGTGCCAGCACCTTCCCGTGGACTAGCGGGAGAGAGACCCAGTACTTC. This gives the protein CASTFPWTSGRETQYF.